What follows is one T cell receptor beta chain and its context. The antigen it recognizes is unknown. No per-base quality is available; no much larger clone lies one base away. Libraries were made using the immunoSEQ multiplex PCR assay. A mixture of 60 forward primers for TCR Vbeta segments and 13 reverse primers for TCR Jbeta segments was used in the multiplex PCR. Amplification of the CDR3 region of rearranged TCR beta genes was performed with a multiplex PCR assay on genomic DNA. The Illumina HiSeq System was used to sequence the amplified TCR beta libraries as 87-base-pair reads. As for how the authors treated the data: A later analysis tallied 80 million to 95 million unique TCR beta chains across the 666 repertoires, and around 10 million of those chains were shared by two or more donors. Raw reads were error-corrected and collapsed into unique sequences with a nearest-neighbor algorithm that merged closely related sequences to remove PCR and sequencing errors. To assign V, D and J gene segments, CDR3 sequences were aligned to IMGT reference sequences. For a sequence to be retained, at least a six-nucleotide match to both a V gene segment and a J gene segment was required. Rearrangements were called productive when the CDR3 lacked stop codons and stayed in frame with V and J; all others were non-productive. Following IMGT convention, CDR3 was defined as the stretch from the second conserved V-encoded cysteine to the conserved J-encoded phenylalanine. In an earlier analysis of more than 550 of the donors, sequences lacking an unambiguous match to a single V gene segment were excluded. In an earlier analysis of almost 600 of the donors, a V segment was called functional when productive rearrangements were above 56.7%, and segregating when the standard deviation between donors exceeded 5%. A statistical classification framework was built to diagnose cytomegalovirus status from the catalog of TCR beta chain sequences. In a later analysis, V and J genes were assigned by comparing TCR nucleotide sequences against IMGT/GENE-DB human TR gene sequences. A later analysis assigned CDR3 sequences and most-parsimonious VDJ recombination scenarios with the TCRdist pipeline. In a later analysis, each TCR beta chain was defined by its CDR3 amino acid sequence together with its V-gene family, and reads without a unique V-gene family were excluded. As a way to deal with suspected cross-contamination and a sequencing artifact, a later analysis dropped 592 nucleotide sequences that were highly shared and had low generation probability. A later analysis calculated a clonal expansion index for each public chain from normalized within-repertoire ranks of inferred template counts. A later analysis computed generation probabilities with a VDJ recombination model fitted to out-of-frame rearrangements, and checked the results against IGoR. A later analysis scored TCR-TCR, TCR-HLA and TCR-CMV co-occurrence with hypergeometric tests, applying a repertoire-size bias correction to TCR pairs. To estimate false discovery rates, a later analysis permuted the HLA or CMV assignments 20 times. In a later analysis, co-occurring TCRs were grouped using DBSCAN, with TCRdist sequence similarity added in when clustering inside HLA-allele-positive subsets. Repertoires with fewer than 30,000 or more than 120,000 public chains, plus five repertoires with anomalous nucleotide sharing, were excluded from co-occurrence clustering. TCRdb carries this immuneACCESS record with in-frame sequences only. Its versions omit some clonotypes, under half of them owing to an unresolved V gene in the studies checked, with the rest unexplained. The V and J calls and the clone size are those of that table, but D and trimming were determined from the DNA. The sample data list about 150,000 clones, and roughly 65% of these were observed just once. The ten largest make up about 4.5% of the sample.

The data were obtained in a study of cytomegalovirus exposure and HLA in healthy donors listed by TCRdb under 2017. Broadly, across the study: An earlier analysis of approximately 640 of the donors reported approximately 300 Gb of sequence data and some 120 million unique TCR beta sequences from some 180 million T cells. On average, around 240,000 unique TCR beta nucleotide sequences were sequenced per donor among fewer than 500 genotyped donors of the cohort, with 15% to 20% of those sequences being non-productive. Because of strong linkage in the cohort, five DR-DQ haplotypes were treated as single units for association and clustering. Alongside the repertoire data, information on donor age, sex, ethnicity and CMV serostatus was compiled. Besides the first cohort of approximately 710 subjects, a separate validation cohort made up of over 100 different subjects was used. An earlier analysis of more than 450 of the donors used high-throughput TCR beta sequencing to judge whether each TCR beta V gene segment behaved as functional or pseudogenic. To predict cytomegalovirus infection status, the study combined high-throughput TCR immunosequencing, statistical association of individual TCRs with disease status, and machine learning. The study profiled the T cell repertoires of 500 to 800 subjects by immunosequencing and related them to cytomegalovirus serostatus. A later genetic analysis took genome-wide SNP genotypes for about 65% of the roughly 670 donors and used that subset as a discovery cohort. An early release that covered some 640 HLA-typed donors contained about 290 gigabases of sequencing data and tens of millions of unique TCR sequences. A later analysis re-examined previously published TCR beta repertoires from several hundred donors and added high-resolution HLA genotyping to investigate patterns of TCR occurrence. The genetic ancestry cluster associated with self-reported Caucasian donors included 81% of the roughly 390 genotyped donors. The aim of the study was to test whether cataloging public T cell receptors could identify signatures of past pathogen exposure. Rather than using new phenotypic data, the later analysis identified candidate immune exposures from TCR beta sequences and from how often those sequences occurred across donors. Class I and class II HLA loci were covered by the typing at four-digit resolution. The number of typed donors differed by locus: 629-630 for A, B, C, DRB1 and DQB1; about 520 for DQA1; fewer than 610 for DPA1; and roughly 450 for DPB1. Every discovery cohort repertoire had been produced on one sequencing platform. Findings and caveats that apply to the study as a whole: The only immune exposure information available for the cohort was CMV serostatus. An association between a missense DCLRE1C variant and V-gene and J-gene trimming of TCR beta chains was found in a later genetic analysis and replicated in an independent cohort. The classifier was reported to diagnose cytomegalovirus status with high specificity and sensitivity in both the original and validation cohorts. When HLA alleles, especially DR and DQ, strongly co-occurred, TCR associations were difficult to assign to individual alleles. Sequencing depth was assumed to be roughly uniform across donors in the presence/absence analyses, though that assumption may not hold. Three of the identified cytomegalovirus-associated TCR beta chains were confirmed in vitro to be specific for cytomegalovirus antigens. The cohort was sequenced for TCR beta chains only, and without alpha or paired-chain data the features that could be detected were limited. A cluster of highly shared sequence variants was judged likely to represent a technical artifact of the sequencing pipeline. A later analysis reported that several top co-occurrence clusters appeared linked to parvovirus B19, influenza, CMV and Epstein-Barr virus. While some public TCRs were present in many individuals, most TCR sequences turned up only very rarely across donors. A later analysis found that most CMV-associated TCR beta chains appeared HLA-restricted, with HLA associations seemingly driven largely by CMV exposure. The authors suggested that the approach could potentially be generalized to other disease states and immunological phenotypes. Because some donors lacked HLA typing at each locus, the association tests relied only on the typed subset. A later analysis found that HLA-associated TCR beta chains were more clonally expanded and had lower generation probabilities than equally common non-associated chains. Compared with the roughly 710-donor mean, donors in an Asian-associated ancestry cluster had fewer N-insertions in productive TCRs, according to a later genetic analysis. An earlier analysis of 450 to 750 of the donors showed that most TCR beta V segments appeared in productive rearrangements either about 90% or about 30% of the time, which broadly matched IMGT annotations. Some IMGT-functional V segments, including TRBV6-2 and TRBV6-3, could not be told apart with the 87-base-pair reads, so those segments were excluded. The study gave a list of more than 150 TCR beta chains associated with cytomegalovirus. Correlated functional status among segregating V segments might be attributable to linkage disequilibrium, but an unknown experimental factor could not be ruled out. Because counts were too low, seventeen rarely observed V segments, including chromosome 9 orphons, were left out of the earlier analysis of some 600 of the donors. Specific HLA alleles were associated with roughly 16,000 TCR beta sequences at a false discovery rate of 0.05 in a later analysis. According to a later analysis, TCR association rates differed among HLA loci, with DRB1 alleles showing the most associated TCRs and HLA-C alleles showing the fewest. A further reported finding was that TCR beta sequences accurately predicted the HLA-A and HLA-B alleles for most subjects in the first cohort.

CDR1 and CDR2 (SGHVS, FQNEAQ) derive from the germline V gene. The V end loses 1 base and the J end loses 2 bases, and a stretch of 12 bases separates them. The CDR3 numbers 17 residues from cysteine through phenylalanine. Only the CDR3 portion is preserved as DNA: 51 bases, with reading frame beginning at the first base. The cohort consisted of approximately 670 healthy bone marrow donors. All cohort members were sampled while nominally healthy, although unrecorded immune exposures were likely present. The donor was CMV seronegative and belonged to the group of more than 300 seronegative cohort members. Each donor provided a peripheral blood sample, and peripheral blood mononuclear cells were used for TCR beta sequencing. Genomic DNA extraction from the blood cell samples was performed with the Qiagen DNeasy Blood Extraction Kit.

Specimen: PBMCs. The chain is made from TRBV7-8 and TRBJ2-6; the D region possibly corresponds to TRBD1 (6 bases align). The sequence was collected from a man aged 55 to 69 in good health and CMV-seronegative. The DNA reads TGTGCCAGCAGCTTAGGGGGGCGTGGTCCTGGGGCCAACGTCCTGACTTTC. This codes for CASSLGGRGPGANVLTF.